Listed below are T cell receptor beta chains from one sample, sequenced in a study of cytotoxic CD8 clonotypes in ibrutinib-treated CLL. Sequenced by immunoSEQ multiplex PCR; TCRdb stores in-frame clones only, minus some. The repertoire holds approximately 330,000 clones, around four fifths seen once, with approximately 7% in the top ten. This specimen consisted of PBMCs, obtained before ibrutinib treatment. The receptors here all came from a human donor with chronic lymphocytic leukemia. Each CDR3 is given with its conserved first and last residue. Each record gives: D gene, J gene, V gene, clone size, CDR3 DNA, CDR3 protein. A D gene is named only where the DNA matches it firmly. Clone size is shown for a subset of rows, as once, few, many or a class of expanded clone.

D gene: -
J gene: TRBJ1-5
V gene: TRBV5-4
clone size: few
CDR3 DNA: TGTGCCAGCAGCTACGGTTGGGATCAGCCCCAGCATTTT
CDR3 protein: CASSYGWDQPQHF

D gene: TRBD2
J gene: TRBJ2-3
V gene: TRBV5-1
clone size: -
CDR3 DNA: TGCGCCAGCAGACGACTAGCGGGGAACACAGATACGCAGTATTTT
CDR3 protein: CASRRLAGNTDTQYF

D gene: -
J gene: TRBJ1-3
V gene: TRBV19
clone size: -
CDR3 DNA: TGTGCCAGTAGTATCCCAGGAAACACCATATATTTT
CDR3 protein: CASSIPGNTIYF

D gene: -
J gene: TRBJ2-6
V gene: TRBV19
clone size: -
CDR3 DNA: TGTGCCAGTAGTTCAGTCCTCTCTGGGGCCAACGTCCTGACTTTC
CDR3 protein: CASSSVLSGANVLTF

D gene: TRBD1
J gene: TRBJ1-2
V gene: TRBV18
clone size: -
CDR3 DNA: TGTGCCAGCTCAGCCTCAGGGGGAGCCTATGGCTACACCTTC
CDR3 protein: CASSASGGAYGYTF

D gene: -
J gene: TRBJ2-7
V gene: TRBV6-1
clone size: -
CDR3 DNA: TGTGCCAGCTTCCGGGATCCAATCGAGCAGTACTTC
CDR3 protein: CASFRDPIEQYF

D gene: TRBD1
J gene: TRBJ1-5
V gene: TRBV9
clone size: -
CDR3 DNA: TGTGCCAGCAGCGGGGGGACAGGGGGCTATGTTCAGCCCCAGCATTTT
CDR3 protein: CASSGGTGGYVQPQHF

D gene: TRBD2
J gene: TRBJ2-3
V gene: TRBV30
clone size: once
CDR3 DNA: TGTGCCTGGAGTGCCAGACTAGCGCCAACAGATACGCAGTATTTT
CDR3 protein: CAWSARLAPTDTQYF

D gene: -
J gene: TRBJ2-4
V gene: TRBV21-1
clone size: -
CDR3 DNA: TGTGCCAGCAGCAAACCTAGCGGGGGAGCCAAAAACATTCAGTACTTC
CDR3 protein: CASSKPSGGAKNIQYF

D gene: TRBD2
J gene: TRBJ2-7
V gene: TRBV5-4
clone size: few
CDR3 DNA: TGTGCCAGCAGCTTGCCTCTAGCGGGAGGGCCCTACGAGCAGTACTTC
CDR3 protein: CASSLPLAGGPYEQYF

D gene: -
J gene: TRBJ1-4
V gene: TRBV4-2
clone size: -
CDR3 DNA: TGTGCCAGCAGCCCTAGTTTATTTGTCTTAGAAAAACTGTTTTTT
CDR3 protein: CASSPSLFVLEKLFF

D gene: -
J gene: TRBJ2-2
V gene: TRBV7-2
clone size: -
CDR3 DNA: TGTGCCAGCAGCCCTGACCAGGGGACCGGGGAGCTGTTTTTT
CDR3 protein: CASSPDQGTGELFF

D gene: -
J gene: TRBJ2-3
V gene: TRBV19
clone size: -
CDR3 DNA: TGTGCCAGTACTTCCAGGAGGAGGGATACGCAGTATTTT
CDR3 protein: CASTSRRRDTQYF

D gene: -
J gene: TRBJ2-5
V gene: TRBV7-6
clone size: -
CDR3 DNA: TGTGCCAGCAGTCTAAGGGACGGAGAAGAGACCCAGTACTTC
CDR3 protein: CASSLRDGEETQYF

D gene: -
J gene: TRBJ2-7
V gene: TRBV4-3
clone size: once
CDR3 DNA: TGCGCCAGCAGCCAAGATGGGCAGGAGGCCCCCTACGAGCAGTACTTC
CDR3 protein: CASSQDGQEAPYEQYF

D gene: -
J gene: TRBJ1-1
V gene: TRBV5-1
clone size: once
CDR3 DNA: TGCGCCAGCAGCTTCAACGGAATAACGAACACTGAAGCTTTCTTT
CDR3 protein: CASSFNGITNTEAFF

D gene: -
J gene: TRBJ2-7
V gene: TRBV30
clone size: -
CDR3 DNA: TGTGCCTGGAGGAGGGGGATTGGGACCTACGAGCAGTACTTC
CDR3 protein: CAWRRGIGTYEQYF

D gene: -
J gene: TRBJ2-2
V gene: TRBV19
clone size: -
CDR3 DNA: TGTGCCAGTAGTATCAGGGGACGAGGGAACACCGGGGAGCTGTTTTTT
CDR3 protein: CASSIRGRGNTGELFF

D gene: -
J gene: TRBJ2-3
V gene: TRBV29-1
clone size: -
CDR3 DNA: TGCAGCGTTGACAGAGGTGGCACAGATACGCAGTATTTT
CDR3 protein: CSVDRGGTDTQYF

D gene: -
J gene: TRBJ2-1
V gene: TRBV9
clone size: -
CDR3 DNA: TGTGCCAGCAGCGTAGAGGTACTGGCGAATGAGCAGTTCTTC
CDR3 protein: CASSVEVLANEQFF

D gene: -
J gene: TRBJ1-2
V gene: TRBV15
clone size: -
CDR3 DNA: TGTGCCACCAGCAGAGACCGGGGGGCGACTAACTATGGCTACACCTTC
CDR3 protein: CATSRDRGATNYGYTF

D gene: -
J gene: TRBJ2-3
V gene: TRBV28
clone size: -
CDR3 DNA: TGTGCCAGCAGTTTTCTGAGCACAGATACGCAGTATTTT
CDR3 protein: CASSFLSTDTQYF

D gene: TRBD2
J gene: TRBJ2-1
V gene: TRBV7-9
clone size: -
CDR3 DNA: TGTGCCAGCAGCCGGAAACATAGACTAGCGGGCCTAAACAATGAGCAGTTCTTC
CDR3 protein: CASSRKHRLAGLNNEQFF

D gene: -
J gene: TRBJ2-3
V gene: TRBV7-2
clone size: -
CDR3 DNA: TGTGCCAGCAGCTTAGCTGAGCTGGGTAGCACAGATACGCAGTATTTT
CDR3 protein: CASSLAELGSTDTQYF

D gene: TRBD1
J gene: TRBJ2-3
V gene: TRBV5-4
clone size: -
CDR3 DNA: TGTGCCAGCAGTTGGAGGACAGGGACAGATACGCAGTATTTT
CDR3 protein: CASSWRTGTDTQYF

D gene: TRBD1
J gene: TRBJ2-7
V gene: TRBV28
clone size: -
CDR3 DNA: TGTGCCAGCAGTTTTTACAGGGGGCTCTACGAGCAGTACTTC
CDR3 protein: CASSFYRGLYEQYF

D gene: -
J gene: TRBJ2-7
V gene: TRBV28
clone size: -
CDR3 DNA: TGTGCCAGCAGTTTGCAACCGCTTACGTACGAGCAGTACTTC
CDR3 protein: CASSLQPLTYEQYF

D gene: TRBD1
J gene: TRBJ1-2
V gene: TRBV5-4
clone size: -
CDR3 DNA: TGTGCCAGCAGCTTCAACAGGGGTCGGGGCTACACCTTC
CDR3 protein: CASSFNRGRGYTF

D gene: TRBD2
J gene: TRBJ2-5
V gene: TRBV4-3
clone size: -
CDR3 DNA: TGCGCCAGCAGCCAAGCGGGAGGGGAGACCCAGTACTTC
CDR3 protein: CASSQAGGETQYF

D gene: TRBD2
J gene: TRBJ2-1
V gene: TRBV5-1
clone size: -
CDR3 DNA: TGCGCCAGCACTCCTCTGACTAGCGGGCCTTACAATGAGCAGTTCTTC
CDR3 protein: CASTPLTSGPYNEQFF

D gene: -
J gene: TRBJ1-5
V gene: TRBV7-8
clone size: -
CDR3 DNA: TGTGCCAGCAGCTCGCGGGAAGGTAGCAATCAGCCCCAGCATTTT
CDR3 protein: CASSSREGSNQPQHF

D gene: -
J gene: TRBJ2-5
V gene: TRBV13
clone size: -
CDR3 DNA: TGTGCCAGCAGCTTCTGGGGAGAGAGGGACCAAGAGACCCAGTACTTC
CDR3 protein: CASSFWGERDQETQYF

D gene: TRBD1
J gene: TRBJ2-2
V gene: TRBV6-1
clone size: -
CDR3 DNA: TGTGCCAGCAGTTCCGGACAGGGATCCACCGGGGAGCTGTTTTTT
CDR3 protein: CASSSGQGSTGELFF

D gene: -
J gene: TRBJ1-1
V gene: TRBV2
clone size: -
CDR3 DNA: TGTGCCAGCATATGGTTGACAAATACGAACACTGAAGCTTTCTTT
CDR3 protein: CASIWLTNTNTEAFF

D gene: TRBD2
J gene: TRBJ2-7
V gene: TRBV27
clone size: -
CDR3 DNA: TGTGCCAGCAGTTCTCTTAGCGGGGGGATTTACGAGCAGTACTTC
CDR3 protein: CASSSLSGGIYEQYF

D gene: TRBD2
J gene: TRBJ2-5
V gene: TRBV25-1
clone size: -
CDR3 DNA: TGTGCCAGCAGTGAACCCCCCAGTAGCGGGCGGGAGACCCAGTACTTC
CDR3 protein: CASSEPPSSGRETQYF

D gene: -
J gene: TRBJ2-7
V gene: TRBV7-2
clone size: -
CDR3 DNA: TGTGCCAGCAGCTTAAGGATTTCGGGGGTCTGGGAGCAGTACTTC
CDR3 protein: CASSLRISGVWEQYF

D gene: TRBD1
J gene: TRBJ1-4
V gene: TRBV27
clone size: -
CDR3 DNA: TGTGCCAGCAGCGAGGGGGCTGCAACTAATGAAAAACTGTTTTTT
CDR3 protein: CASSEGAATNEKLFF

D gene: TRBD2
J gene: TRBJ2-5
V gene: TRBV28
clone size: -
CDR3 DNA: TGTGCCAGCAGTTTGGCGGGAGGTCGGGAGACCCAGTACTTC
CDR3 protein: CASSLAGGRETQYF

D gene: TRBD1
J gene: TRBJ2-7
V gene: TRBV27
clone size: -
CDR3 DNA: TGTGCCGCGGGGGGACAGGGGATCTACGAGCAGTACTTC
CDR3 protein: CAAGGQGIYEQYF

D gene: TRBD2
J gene: TRBJ2-1
V gene: TRBV2
clone size: -
CDR3 DNA: TGTGCCAGCAGAAGGACTAGCGGAAGATACAATGAGCAGTTCTTC
CDR3 protein: CASRRTSGRYNEQFF

D gene: TRBD2
J gene: TRBJ2-3
V gene: TRBV29-1
clone size: -
CDR3 DNA: TGCAGCGTTAAATTAGCGGGGGAACAGACGCAGTATTTT
CDR3 protein: CSVKLAGEQTQYF

D gene: -
J gene: TRBJ2-3
V gene: TRBV14
clone size: -
CDR3 DNA: TGTGCCAGCAGCCAAAAGCGGAAGACCACAGATACGCAGTATTTT
CDR3 protein: CASSQKRKTTDTQYF

D gene: -
J gene: TRBJ2-1
V gene: TRBV5-4
clone size: -
CDR3 DNA: TGTGCCAGCAGCTCAACTAGGTTAATGAAGCAGTTCTTC
CDR3 protein: CASSSTRLMKQFF

D gene: TRBD1
J gene: TRBJ1-1
V gene: TRBV4-1
clone size: few
CDR3 DNA: TGCGCCAGCAGCCAAGTTGGACAGGGGGAGACTGAAGCTTTCTTT
CDR3 protein: CASSQVGQGETEAFF

D gene: TRBD1
J gene: TRBJ2-1
V gene: TRBV19
clone size: -
CDR3 DNA: TGTGCCAGTAGTATAGTTTTGGGGACAGGGGGCGTTGAGCAGTTCTTC
CDR3 protein: CASSIVLGTGGVEQFF

D gene: TRBD2
J gene: TRBJ2-5
V gene: TRBV5-1
clone size: -
CDR3 DNA: TGCGCCAGCAGCTTTAGCGGGCGGGAGACCCAGTACTTC
CDR3 protein: CASSFSGRETQYF

D gene: -
J gene: TRBJ2-7
V gene: TRBV11-2
clone size: once
CDR3 DNA: TGTGCCAGCAGCTTGACCTCAGTGTGGGGGCGCAAGAAATACGAGCAGTACTTC
CDR3 protein: CASSLTSVWGRKKYEQYF

D gene: TRBD2
J gene: TRBJ2-7
V gene: TRBV4-1
clone size: -
CDR3 DNA: TGCGCCAGCAGGGACGGGACTAGCGGCGTCGAGCAGTACTTC
CDR3 protein: CASRDGTSGVEQYF

D gene: -
J gene: TRBJ2-2
V gene: TRBV5-6
clone size: once
CDR3 DNA: TGTGCCAGCAGGCCCGGGACCCCATATAACACCGGGGAGCTGTTTTTT
CDR3 protein: CASRPGTPYNTGELFF

D gene: -
J gene: TRBJ2-7
V gene: TRBV7-2
clone size: few
CDR3 DNA: TGTGCCAGCAGCCGGGGGTGGCATTCCCCCGTCCACGAGCAGTACTTC
CDR3 protein: CASSRGWHSPVHEQYF

D gene: -
J gene: TRBJ2-5
V gene: TRBV2
clone size: -
CDR3 DNA: TGTGCCAGCAGTGAAGCGCTTCTGGGGGGCCAAGAGACCCAGTACTTC
CDR3 protein: CASSEALLGGQETQYF